What follows are 4 T cell receptor beta chains derived from one specimen sequenced in a study of PD-1 blockade in classical Hodgkin lymphoma. Repertoires were generated with immunoSEQ multiplex PCR, while TCRdb's copy carries only in-frame clones and drops some. The sample holds tens of thousands of clones; over 70% are singletons and the top ten take 20% to 25%. Every single patient, without exception, relapsed after autologous stem cell transplantation, and brentuximab vedotin exposure varied. The material was peripheral blood mononuclear cells (PBMCs), obtained before the second cycle of nivolumab. These receptors all come from a human donor with classical Hodgkin lymphoma.

The J gene is TRBJ2-1, the V gene TRBV29-1; 8 positions match TRBD1. CDR3 length equals 14 residues. Germline V gene sequence: CDR1 SQVTM, CDR2 ANQGSEA. The junction had 11 bases not matched to a gene; V was cut back by 4 bases and J by 9 bases. The CDR3 reads CSVARDRPSIEQFF. The CDR3, as DNA: TGCAGCGTTGCAAGGGACAGGCCCTCAATTGAGCAGTTCTTC.

In its sample, this clone was seen a few times. The J gene is TRBJ2-7, the V gene TRBV6-6; a possible D gene is TRBD1 (6 bases). The CDR3 spans 12 residues. Trimming took 4 bases from V and 6 from J, leaving 10 bases between them. Per the germline V gene, CDR1 is MNHNY and CDR2 is SVGAGI (reference sequence). CDR3 region: CASSFSRGEQYF. CDR3 bases: TGTGCCAGCAGTTTCTCCAGGGGCGAGCAGTACTTC.

The rearrangement uses TRBV4-3 and TRBJ2-7, with D uncertain. This CDR3 contains 15 residues. V was pared by 1 base and J by 4 bases, with 14 bases between. Germline lookup yields CDR1 LGHNA and CDR2 YSLEER. CDR3 loop: CASSQAPLTEYEQYF. DNA of the CDR3: TGCGCCAGCAGCCAAGCCCCCCTAACAGAGTACGAGCAGTACTTC.

V usage is TRBV4-3 and J usage is TRBJ2-5; TRBD2 matches at 14 bases. Germline CDR1 and CDR2: LGHNA and YSLEER. V trimming: 1 base; J trimming: 5 bases; junction bases outside the gene matches: 9. CDR3 length: 18 residues. DNA of the CDR3: TGCGCCAGCAGCCAAGGTCGGACTAGCGGGGGGTTATTGGAGACCCAGTACTTC. Amino acid sequence: CASSQGRTSGGLLETQYF.